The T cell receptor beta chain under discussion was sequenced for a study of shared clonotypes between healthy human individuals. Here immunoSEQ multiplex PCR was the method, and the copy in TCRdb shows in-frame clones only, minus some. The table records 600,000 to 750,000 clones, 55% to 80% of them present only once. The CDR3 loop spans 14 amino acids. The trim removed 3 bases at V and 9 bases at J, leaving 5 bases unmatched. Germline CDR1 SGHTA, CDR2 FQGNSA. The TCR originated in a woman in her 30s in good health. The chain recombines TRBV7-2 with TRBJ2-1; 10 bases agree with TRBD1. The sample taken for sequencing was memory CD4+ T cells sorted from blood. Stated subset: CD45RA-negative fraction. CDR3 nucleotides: TGTGCCAGCAGCTTGCCCGACAGGGGGCCTGAGCAGTTCTTC. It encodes CASSLPDRGPEQFF.